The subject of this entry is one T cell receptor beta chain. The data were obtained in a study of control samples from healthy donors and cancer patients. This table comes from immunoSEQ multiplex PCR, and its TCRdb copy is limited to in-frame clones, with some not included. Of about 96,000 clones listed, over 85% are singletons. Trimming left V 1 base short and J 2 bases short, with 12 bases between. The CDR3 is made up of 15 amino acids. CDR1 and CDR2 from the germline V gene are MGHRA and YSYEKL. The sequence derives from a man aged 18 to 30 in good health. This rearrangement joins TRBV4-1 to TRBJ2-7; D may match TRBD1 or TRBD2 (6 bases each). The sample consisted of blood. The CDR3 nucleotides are TGCGCCAGCAGCCAAGGGAGGGACACCCCCTACGAGCAGTACTTC. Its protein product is CASSQGRDTPYEQYF.